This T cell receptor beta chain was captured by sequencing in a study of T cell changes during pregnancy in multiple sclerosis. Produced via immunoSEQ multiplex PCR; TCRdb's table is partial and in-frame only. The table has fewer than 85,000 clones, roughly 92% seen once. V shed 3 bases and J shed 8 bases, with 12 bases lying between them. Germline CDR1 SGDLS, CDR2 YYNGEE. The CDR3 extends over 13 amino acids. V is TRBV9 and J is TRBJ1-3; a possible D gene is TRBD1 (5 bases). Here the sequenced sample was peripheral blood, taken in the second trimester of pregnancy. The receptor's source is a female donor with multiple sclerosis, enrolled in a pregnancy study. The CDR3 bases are TGTGCCAGCAGCGCTCAGGGAAAAGACACCATATATTTT. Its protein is CASSAQGKDTIYF. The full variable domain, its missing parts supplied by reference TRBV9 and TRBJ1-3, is DSGVTQTPKHLITATGQRVTLRCSPRSGDLSVYWYQQSLDQGLQFLIQYYNGEERAKGNILERFSAQQFPDLHSELNLSSLELGDSALYFCASSAQGKDTIYFGEGSWLTVV.